This T cell receptor (beta chain) was sequenced for a study of T cell changes during pregnancy in multiple sclerosis. Trimming stripped 2 bases from V and 2 bases from J, with 9 bases between. The CDR3 has 14 amino acids. Germline V gene sequence: CDR1 SGHRS, CDR2 YFSETQ. The assay was immunoSEQ multiplex PCR, and TCRdb's table has in-frame clones only and misses some. The sample shows just over 55,000 clones, 75% to 95% of them seen only once. This TCR was recovered from a female donor in good health, enrolled as a control in a pregnancy study. The V call is TRBV5-1, the J call TRBJ2-3; the D gene is possibly TRBD2 (5 bases). The sequences come from peripheral blood, collected after pregnancy. CDR3 region: CASSFGRDTDTQYF. The CDR3 DNA reads as TGCGCCAGCAGCTTCGGACGGGACACAGATACGCAGTATTTT.